Here is one T cell receptor (beta chain) with its context. The data stem from a study of blood T cell repertoires in COVID-19. Overall study: PBMCs, B-cell-depleted T cells, or T cells were the source of the cDNA or gDNA that made up the material.

Measured with immunoSEQ multiplex PCR; TCRdb has only the in-frame clones, and not every one. The sample contains about 100,000 clones, around 86% of which appear only once. CDR3 length: 13 residues. Looked up from germline, CDR1 is SGHRS and CDR2 is YFSETQ. The V end was cut by 0 bases, the J end by 7 bases, with 11 bases between. Donors in Cohort 3 counted as recovered after two negative PCRs, clearance, or symptom resolution. The TCR originated in a woman between 50 and 59 years old who had recovered from COVID-19. Sequencing was carried out using PBMCs or T cells enriched from blood (not recorded which). This sequence joins TRBV5-1 and TRBJ2-7; a weak D match, TRBD2 (5 bases). The CDR3 sequence is CASSLAAAAEQYF. CDR3 DNA sequence: TGCGCCAGCAGCTTGGCCGCAGCGGCTGAGCAGTACTTC.